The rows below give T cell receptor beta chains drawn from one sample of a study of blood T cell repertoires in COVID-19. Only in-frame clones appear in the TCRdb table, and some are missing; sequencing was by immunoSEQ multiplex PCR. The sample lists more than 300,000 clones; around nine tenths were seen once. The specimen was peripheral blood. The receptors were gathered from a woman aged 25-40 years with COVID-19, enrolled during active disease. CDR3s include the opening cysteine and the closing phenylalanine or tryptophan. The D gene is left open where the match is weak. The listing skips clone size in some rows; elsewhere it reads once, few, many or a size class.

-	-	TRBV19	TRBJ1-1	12	CASSPAGFKAFF	TGTGCCAGTAGTCCGGCCGGGTTTAAAGCTTTCTTT
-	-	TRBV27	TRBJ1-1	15	CASSPSGGLIVEAFF	TGTGCCAGCAGTCCGTCGGGAGGCCTTATAGTTGAAGCTTTCTTT
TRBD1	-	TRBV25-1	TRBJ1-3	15	CASSDPGQGLGTIYF	TGTGCCAGCAGTGACCCCGGACAGGGACTGGGCACCATATATTTT
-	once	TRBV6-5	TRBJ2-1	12	CASSLSSNEQFF	TGTGCCAGCAGCCTCTCCAGCAATGAGCAGTTCTTC
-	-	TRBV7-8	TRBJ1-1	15	CASSPSGEYNTEAFF	TGTGCCAGCAGCCCGTCTGGGGAGTATAACACTGAAGCTTTCTTT
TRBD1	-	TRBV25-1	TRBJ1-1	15	CASSRGWTGDTEAFF	TGTGCCAGCAGTCGTGGTTGGACAGGGGACACTGAAGCTTTCTTT
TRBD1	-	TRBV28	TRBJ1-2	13	CASSAQTGNGYTF	TGTGCCAGCAGTGCCCAGACAGGGAATGGCTACACCTTC
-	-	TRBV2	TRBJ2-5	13	CASSNFNEETQYF	TGTGCCAGCAGTAATTTCAATGAGGAGACCCAGTACTTC
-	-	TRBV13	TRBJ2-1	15	CASSFPLDSHNEQFF	TGTGCCAGCAGCTTTCCCTTGGACAGCCACAATGAGCAGTTCTTC
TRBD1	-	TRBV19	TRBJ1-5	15	CASSWGRGSNQPQHF	TGTGCCAGTAGTTGGGGCAGGGGGAGCAATCAGCCCCAGCATTTT
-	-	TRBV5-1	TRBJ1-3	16	CASSLAGSFTGNTIYF	TGCGCCAGCAGCTTGGCAGGCTCGTTTACTGGAAACACCATATATTTT
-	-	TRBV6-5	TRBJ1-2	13	CASSYARAYGYTF	TGTGCCAGCAGTTACGCCAGGGCCTATGGCTACACCTTC
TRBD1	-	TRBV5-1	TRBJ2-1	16	CASSLERTGGYNEQFF	TGCGCCAGCAGCTTAGAGCGGACAGGGGGCTACAATGAGCAGTTCTTC
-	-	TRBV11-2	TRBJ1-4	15	CASTKRGGWTEKLFF	TGTGCCAGCACCAAGAGGGGGGGGTGGACTGAAAAACTGTTTTTT
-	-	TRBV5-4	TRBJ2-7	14	CASSLATGTYEQYF	TGTGCCAGCAGCTTGGCCACAGGGACCTACGAGCAGTACTTC
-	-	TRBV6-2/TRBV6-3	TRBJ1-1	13	CASSYGSGTEAFF	TGTGCCAGCAGTTATGGGTCGGGCACTGAAGCTTTCTTT
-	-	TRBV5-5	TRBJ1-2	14	CASSRLIANYGYTF	TGTGCCAGCAGCAGACTGATAGCTAACTATGGCTACACCTTC